A single sample is the source of the 16 T cell receptor beta chains below, sequenced in a study of PD-1 blockade in classical Hodgkin lymphoma. Relapse after autologous stem cell transplantation occurred in every patient, and brentuximab vedotin exposure varied. Produced via immunoSEQ multiplex PCR; TCRdb's table is partial and in-frame only. This sample has fewer than 90,000 clones, with roughly 89% found just once. This specimen consisted of peripheral blood mononuclear cells (PBMCs), obtained at baseline. These receptors originate from a human donor with classical Hodgkin lymphoma.

The chain has TRBV15 and TRBJ1-1; D unclear. The CDR3 consists of 13 residues. The V gene lost 4 bases and the J gene lost 1 base, with 7 bases spanning the gap. Germline-derived CDR1 and CDR2 are LNHNV and YYDKDF (reference sequence). This CDR3 is CATSTMGNTEAFF. The CDR3 DNA reads as TGTGCCACCAGCACGATGGGGAACACTGAAGCTTTCTTT.

The V gene is TRBV15, the J gene TRBJ2-3; D tentatively reads TRBD1 or TRBD2 (5 bases each). The CDR3 consists of 15 residues. Germline V CDR1 and CDR2: LNHNV, YYDKDF (reference sequence). Trimming took off 8 bases at V and 2 bases at J, with 17 bases between the two ends. Written as DNA, the CDR3 is TGTGCCACCCTACTGGCAGGGAGCCTCACAGATACGCAGTATTTT. Amino acids: CATLLAGSLTDTQYF.

The chain couples TRBV30 to TRBJ2-4; D not resolved. From germline, CDR1 is GTSNPN and CDR2 SVGIG (reference sequence). The CDR3 length is 17 residues. V was pared by 3 bases and J by 0 bases, with 18 bases between. CDR3 sequence: CAWSRRESGTAKNIQYF. The CDR3 DNA reads TGTGCCTGGAGCCGGAGAGAATCGGGCACAGCCAAAAACATTCAGTACTTC.

The chain has TRBV11-3 and TRBJ2-2; 9 nucleotides align to TRBD1. Germline V gene data show CDR1 as SGHNT and CDR2 as YENEEA. V lost 5 bases to trimming and J lost 4 bases; unmatched junction nucleotides: 8. The CDR3 is 16 residues long. CDR3 sequence reads: CASSDGQGLFTGELFF. Here the CDR3 DNA reads TGTGCCAGCAGCGATGGACAGGGGTTATTCACCGGGGAGCTGTTTTTT.

A single count supports this clone. This chain connects TRBV2 to TRBJ2-7, with D unclear. Trimming removed 4 bases at V and 3 bases at J, with 13 bases between. The CDR3 contains 14 residues. Germline loops: CDR1 SNHLY, CDR2 FYNNEI. The CDR3 protein is CASSGTPLDYEQYF. CDR3 nucleotide sequence: TGTGCCAGCAGTGGGACGCCACTTGACTACGAGCAGTACTTC.

The chain links TRBV28 to TRBJ2-7; 9 positions match TRBD1. Germline V CDR1 and CDR2: MDHEN, SYDVKM. J lost 3 bases, V lost 4 bases, and 7 bases had no gene match. CDR3 length equals 15 residues. The CDR3 is CASSSTGTGIYEQYF. CDR3 bases: TGTGCCAGCAGTTCCACCGGGACAGGGATCTACGAGCAGTACTTC.

This chain connects TRBV7-9 to TRBJ2-7, with 11 bases identical to TRBD1. The CDR3 totals 14 residues. The V segment lost 5 bases and the J segment 7 bases; nucleotides outside the gene matches: 7. The germline CDR1 and CDR2 sequences are SEHNR and FQNEAQ (reference sequence). Written as DNA, the CDR3 is TGTGCCAGCAGCCACCGGGACAGGGGGGGAGAGCAGTACTTC. This codes for CASSHRDRGGEQYF.

The gene calls are TRBV5-6 and TRBJ2-6; a weak D match, TRBD2 (5 bases). Trimming pared 2 bases from V and 0 bases from J, leaving 15 bases between. Germline V gene sequence: CDR1 SGHDT, CDR2 YYEEEE. CDR3 size: 18 residues. The CDR3 DNA sequence: TGTGCCAGCAGCTTAATCGTGACGGGAACCTCTGGGGCCAACGTCCTGACTTTC. Its protein product is CASSLIVTGTSGANVLTF.

In this sample, this clone is medium-sized. The V gene is TRBV7-9, the J gene TRBJ2-1, with 14 bases fitting TRBD2. V lost 6 bases to trimming and J lost 4 bases; unmatched junction nucleotides: 2. Germline CDR1 is SEHNR and CDR2 is FQNEAQ (reference sequence). The CDR3 is made up of 15 amino acids. The CDR3 loop reads CASRGLAGAYNEQFF. As DNA, the CDR3 is TGTGCCAGCAGGGGACTAGCGGGAGCTTACAATGAGCAGTTCTTC.

This clone came up once. The gene calls are TRBV7-2 and TRBJ2-1; 9 nucleotides match TRBD1. The CDR3 totals 14 residues. Germline-derived CDR1 and CDR2 are SGHTA and FQGNSA. V gave up 6 bases and J gave up 10 bases; unmatched junction bases: 10. The CDR3 sequence: CASSRDRAANEQFF. The CDR3 DNA reads TGTGCCAGCAGTCGGGACAGGGCAGCCAACGAGCAGTTCTTC.

This chain uses TRBV6-1 with TRBJ1-2, with no clear D. The CDR3 has 16 residues. CDR1 MNHNS and CDR2 SASEGT come from the germline V gene. Trimming took off 1 base at V and 1 base at J, with 13 bases between the two ends. This CDR3 is CASSEEGQAGNYGYTF. The CDR3 DNA reads TGTGCCAGCAGTGAAGAAGGTCAGGCGGGTAACTATGGCTACACCTTC.

This clone was recorded only once. This chain connects TRBV2 to TRBJ2-3, with TRBD2 identical over 12 bases. The trim removed 4 bases at V and 1 base at J, leaving 6 bases unmatched. This CDR3 has 17 residues. Germline assignment: CDR1 SNHLY and CDR2 FYNNEI. The CDR3 loop reads CASSALAGGPRTDTQYF. In DNA, the CDR3 is TGTGCCAGCAGTGCCCTAGCGGGAGGGCCGCGCACAGATACGCAGTATTTT.

The chain combines TRBV15 with TRBJ2-6; 9 bases align to TRBD1. V lost 9 bases to trimming and J lost 4 bases; unmatched junction nucleotides: 10. The CDR3 consists of 16 residues. CDR1 is LNHNV, CDR2 YYDKDF, per germline (reference sequence). The CDR3 region is CATARDRVSGANVLTF. The DNA of the CDR3 is TGTGCCACTGCCCGGGACAGGGTCTCAGGGGCCAACGTCCTGACTTTC.

This clone is a singleton in its sample. This chain connects TRBV5-1 to TRBJ1-2; the match to TRBD1 covers 9 bases. V shed 6 bases and J 6 bases; nucleotides not matched to a gene: 18. The CDR3 covers 17 residues. CDR1 is SGHRS and CDR2 is YFSETQ in the germline V gene. CDR3 in DNA: TGCGCCAGCAACCCCAACGGACAGGGGAGTTACGGGAATGGCTACACCTTC. Residues: CASNPNGQGSYGNGYTF.

The V and J genes are TRBV18 and TRBJ1-1; D is undetermined. This CDR3 has 15 residues. V was shortened by 1 base and J by 3 bases, with 12 bases between the two germline ends. Germline CDR1 and CDR2: KGHSH and LQKENI. In DNA form, the CDR3 reads TGTGCCAGCTCACCACTGGAGGGTACGGACACTGAAGCTTTCTTT. This codes for CASSPLEGTDTEAFF. The full variable domain, in which reference TRBV18 and TRBJ1-1 provide the parts outside the CDR3, is NAGVMQNPRHLVRRRGQEARLRCSPMKGHSHVYWYRQLPEEGLKFMVYLQKENIIDESGMPKERFSAEFPKEGPSILRIQQVVRGDSAAYFCASSPLEGTDTEAFFGQGTRLTVV.

The chain combines TRBV13 with TRBJ2-2; 9 nucleotides align to TRBD2. With V trimmed by 9 bases and J by 4 bases, 9 bases remained unmatched. Germline values: CDR1 PRHDT, CDR2 FYEKMQ (reference sequence). CDR3 length equals 15 residues. CDR3 bases: TGTGCCAGTGAGTTTAGCGGGAGTACCACCGGGGAGCTGTTTTTT. It encodes CASEFSGSTTGELFF.